This entry lists 13 T cell receptor beta chains sequenced from one sample in a study of T cells in Graves' hyperthyroidism and ophthalmopathy. What was amplified from RNA transcripts were TCR beta CDR3 regions. First-round RT-PCR with HTBI primers amplified the TCR CDR3 region. From the multiplex PCR reads, TCRdb called clonotypes with MiXCR, one entry per CDR3 protein. The profile shows nearly 250,000 distinct CDR3 sequences, approximately 16% of them singletons. Sequencing was performed on blood. The receptors here all came from a woman under 30 with Graves' ophthalmopathy.

This clonotype was detected ten times or more. J is TRBJ2-3 and V is TRBV6-1, with a weak D call TRBD2 (6 bases). The germline gives CDR1 MNHNS, CDR2 SASEGT. The CDR3 has 18 residues. Trimming cost V 6 bases and J 2 bases, with 24 bases left between them. The chain's CDR3 is CASRHLYLGGKNTDTQYF. Written as DNA, the CDR3 is TGTGCCAGCAGACATCTATACCTTGGCGGGAAAAACACAGATACGCAGTATTTT.

There are many counts of this clonotype. The gene calls are TRBV7-8 and TRBJ1-1, with D possibly matching TRBD1 (5 bases). In germline, CDR1 is SGHVS, CDR2 FQNEAQ. The CDR3 totals 16 residues. V dropped 4 bases and J dropped 6 bases, with 21 bases sitting between them. The CDR3 nucleotides read TGTGCCAGCAGCTCCCGAGAGAGGGGAGGTAACCCTGAAGCTTTCTTT. Translation gives CASSSRERGGNPEAFF.

J is TRBJ2-7 and V is TRBV11-2, with D unresolved. CDR1 SGHAT and CDR2 FQNNGV come from the germline V gene. With 7 bases removed from V and 2 bases from J, the gap between germline ends came to 15 bases. This CDR3 is built from 14 residues. This CDR3 reads CASTAGFPPYEQYF. Here the CDR3 DNA reads TGTGCCAGCACCGCCGGGTTTCCCCCCTACGAGCAGTACTTC.

This clonotype was picked up a small number of times. One end of the junction varies from germline; a read error may be responsible. The chain joins TRBV5-4 to TRBJ2-3, with unresolved D. Germline V gives CDR1 SGHNT, CDR2 YYREEE (reference sequence). The CDR3 is 13 residues long. The CDR3 DNA reads TGTGCCAGCGGCTTGGGGTCCGGAGATACGCAGTATTTT. It codes for CASGLGSGDTQYF.

V is TRBV19 and J is TRBJ1-5; D uncertain. Germline lookup yields CDR1 LNHDA and CDR2 SQIVND (reference sequence). The ends were cut back, 5 bases at V and 0 bases at J, with 11 bases in the middle. This CDR3 spans 15 amino acids. Here the CDR3 reads CASSPPHYSNQPQHF. The CDR3 nucleotides are TGTGCCAGTAGTCCCCCGCACTATAGCAATCAGCCCCAGCATTTT.

This clonotype was observed once. The chain is built from TRBV5-1 and TRBJ1-1, with 8 bases that match TRBD1. CDR1 is SGHRS, CDR2 YFSETQ, per germline. This CDR3 has 14 amino acids. The junction had 5 bases not matched to a gene; V was cut back by 2 bases and J by 5 bases. CDR3 in amino acids: CASSLPGQETEAFF. CDR3 DNA: TGCGCCAGCAGCTTACCGGGACAGGAGACTGAAGCTTTCTTT.

This clonotype was seen many times. The chain has TRBV10-3 and TRBJ1-1; no definite D call. Trimming took 11 bases from V and 1 from J, leaving 17 bases between them. Germline V gene data show CDR1 as ENHRY and CDR2 as SYGVKD. There are 14 residues in the CDR3. The CDR3 DNA is TGTGCCGTAGCTGACAACGCCCAGAACACTGAAGCTTTCTTT. Translating it yields CAVADNAQNTEAFF.

This clonotype was seen ten or more times. This chain connects TRBV6-1 to TRBJ2-5; tentatively, D is TRBD2 (6 bases). CDR3 length equals 16 residues. V lost 0 bases and J 5 bases, leaving 16 bases between the germline ends. Germline-derived CDR1 and CDR2 are MNHNS and SASEGT. This CDR3 is CASSEAWLGGGETQYF. The CDR3 DNA follows: TGTGCCAGCAGTGAAGCGTGGCTCGGGGGTGGGGAGACCCAGTACTTC.

Concerning this clonotype: Here the CDR3 omits its conserved ending phenylalanine or tryptophan, so a read error is the likely source. The chain is built from TRBV29-1 and TRBJ1-1; D is ambiguous. The V gene lost 3 bases and the J gene lost 6 bases, with 11 bases spanning the gap. The CDR3 totals 12 residues. Per the germline V gene, CDR1 is SQVTM and CDR2 is ANQGSEA. CDR3 in amino acids: CSVDTELPEAFS. The CDR3 nucleotides read TGCAGCGTTGACACAGAATTACCTGAAGCTTTCTCT.

V and J are TRBV29-1 and TRBJ1-2, with 10 bases lining up with TRBD1. From germline, CDR1 is SQVTM and CDR2 ANQGSEA. J was trimmed by 6 bases and V by 6 bases; bases with no gene match: 7. The CDR3 length is 13 residues. As DNA, the CDR3 is TGCAGCGTGGGGGACAGGGGACACCATGGCTACACCTTC. Protein product: CSVGDRGHHGYTF.

The table lists this clonotype with a few counts. It may be a read error: a sequence one base away is much more abundant. CDR3 protein: CGSSSQGLSNQPQHF. DNA for the CDR3: TGTGGCAGCAGCTCACAGGGTCTAAGCAATCAGCCCCAGCATTTT. The chain has TRBV6-1 and TRBJ1-5, with D maybe TRBD1 (6 bases). CDR1 is MNHNS and CDR2 is SASEGT in the germline V gene. CDR3 size: 15 residues.

This clonotype appeared many times. The rearrangement links TRBV11-2 to TRBJ2-3; TRBD2 matches at 9 bases. In germline, CDR1 is SGHAT, CDR2 FQNNGV. The CDR3 runs to 17 residues. V dropped 1 base and J dropped 2; count of bases not matched to a gene: 7. CDR3 DNA: TGTGCCAGCAGCTTAGTTTGGGCTAGCGGGACCACAGATACGCAGTATTTT. Translation gives CASSLVWASGTTDTQYF.

This clonotype was found many times. The V and J genes are TRBV11-2 and TRBJ2-3, with 12 bases identical to TRBD2. V shed 1 base and J 3 bases; nucleotides not matched to a gene: 11. The CDR3 is 19 residues long. The germline V gene has CDR1 SGHAT and CDR2 FQNNGV. CDR3 sequence (DNA): TGTGCCAGCAGCTTAGTGGGCTCGTTCACTAGCGGGAGGACAGATACGCAGTATTTT. It is translated as CASSLVGSFTSGRTDTQYF.